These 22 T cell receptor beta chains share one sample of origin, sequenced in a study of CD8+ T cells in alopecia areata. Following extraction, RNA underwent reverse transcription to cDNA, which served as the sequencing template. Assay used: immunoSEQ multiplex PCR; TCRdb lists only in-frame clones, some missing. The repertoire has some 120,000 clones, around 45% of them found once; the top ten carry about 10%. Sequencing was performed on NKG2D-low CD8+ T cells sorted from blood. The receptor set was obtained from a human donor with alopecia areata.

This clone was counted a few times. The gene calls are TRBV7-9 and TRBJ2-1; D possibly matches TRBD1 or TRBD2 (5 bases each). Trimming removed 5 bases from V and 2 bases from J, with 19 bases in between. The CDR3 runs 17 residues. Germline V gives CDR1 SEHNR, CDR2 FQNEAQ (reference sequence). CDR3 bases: TGTGCCAGCAGCCTCGCCTATCGAGGGGAGACCTACAATGAGCAGTTCTTC. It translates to CASSLAYRGETYNEQFF.

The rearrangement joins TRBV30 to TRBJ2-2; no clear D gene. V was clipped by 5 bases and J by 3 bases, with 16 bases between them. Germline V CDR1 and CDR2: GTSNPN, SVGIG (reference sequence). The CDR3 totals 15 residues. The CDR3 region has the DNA TGTGCCTGGGGCCTCGGAAGGTCGGACACCGGGGAGCTGTTTTTT. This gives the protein CAWGLGRSDTGELFF.

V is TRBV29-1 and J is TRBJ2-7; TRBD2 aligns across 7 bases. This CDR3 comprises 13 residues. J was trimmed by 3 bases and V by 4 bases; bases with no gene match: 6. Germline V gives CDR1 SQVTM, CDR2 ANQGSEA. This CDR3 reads CSVAGGDGYEQYF. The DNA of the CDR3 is TGCAGCGTTGCTGGGGGGGATGGCTACGAGCAGTACTTC.

The DNA of the CDR3 is TGTGCCAGCAGCACCGGGGGCAGTAACTATGGCTACACCTTC. Amino acids: CASSTGGSNYGYTF. This chain uses TRBV27 with TRBJ1-2, with a possible D match to TRBD1 (6 bases). The CDR3 spans 14 residues. Germline V CDR1 and CDR2: MNHEY, SMNVEV (reference sequence). The V gene lost 6 bases and the J gene lost 1 base, with 12 bases spanning the gap.

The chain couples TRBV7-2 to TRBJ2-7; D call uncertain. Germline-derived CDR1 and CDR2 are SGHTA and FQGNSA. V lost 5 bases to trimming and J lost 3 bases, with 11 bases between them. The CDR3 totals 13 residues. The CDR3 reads CASSPPSSYEQYF. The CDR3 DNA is TGTGCCAGCAGCCCCCCCTCGAGCTACGAGCAGTACTTC.

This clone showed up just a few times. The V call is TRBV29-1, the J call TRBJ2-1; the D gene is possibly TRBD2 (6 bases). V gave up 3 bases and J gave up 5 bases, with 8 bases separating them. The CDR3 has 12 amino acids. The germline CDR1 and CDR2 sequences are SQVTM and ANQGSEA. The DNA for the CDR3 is TGCAGCGTTGAGGGGGGAAACAATGAGCAGTTCTTC. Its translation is CSVEGGNNEQFF.

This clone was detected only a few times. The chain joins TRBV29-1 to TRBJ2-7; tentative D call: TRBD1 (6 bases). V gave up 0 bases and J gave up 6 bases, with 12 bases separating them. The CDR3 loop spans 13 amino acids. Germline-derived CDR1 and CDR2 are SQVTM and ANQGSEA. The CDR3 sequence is CSVEDGGGSEQYF. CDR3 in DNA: TGCAGCGTTGAAGATGGGGGCGGTTCCGAGCAGTACTTC.

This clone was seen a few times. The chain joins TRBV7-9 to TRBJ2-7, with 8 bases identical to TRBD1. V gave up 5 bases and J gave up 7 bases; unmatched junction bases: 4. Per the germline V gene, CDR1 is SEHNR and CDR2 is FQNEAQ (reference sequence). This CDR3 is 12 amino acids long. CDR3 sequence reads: CASSGQGKEQYF. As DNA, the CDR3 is TGTGCCAGCAGCGGACAGGGTAAAGAGCAGTACTTC.

CDR3 coding DNA: TGCGCCAGCAGCCCCGATCGTGGGAGGGATGCCTACGAGCAGTACTTC. Translation gives CASSPDRGRDAYEQYF. This rearrangement joins TRBV4-1 to TRBJ2-7; 7 nucleotides match TRBD2. With V trimmed by 4 bases and J by 2 bases, 11 bases remained unmatched. The CDR3 is 16 residues long. Germline V CDR1 and CDR2: MGHRA, YSYEKL.

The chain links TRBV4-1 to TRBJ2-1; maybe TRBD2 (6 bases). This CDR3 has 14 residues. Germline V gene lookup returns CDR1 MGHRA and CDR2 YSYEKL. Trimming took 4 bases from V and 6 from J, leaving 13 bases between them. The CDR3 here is CASSPEWGGNEQFF. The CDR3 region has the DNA TGCGCCAGCAGCCCAGAGTGGGGAGGCAATGAGCAGTTCTTC.

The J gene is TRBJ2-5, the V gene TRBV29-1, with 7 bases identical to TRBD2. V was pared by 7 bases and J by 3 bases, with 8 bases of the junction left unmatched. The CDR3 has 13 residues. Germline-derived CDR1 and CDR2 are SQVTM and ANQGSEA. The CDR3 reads CSAYAAGEETQYF. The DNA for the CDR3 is TGCAGCGCTTACGCGGCGGGGGAAGAGACCCAGTACTTC.

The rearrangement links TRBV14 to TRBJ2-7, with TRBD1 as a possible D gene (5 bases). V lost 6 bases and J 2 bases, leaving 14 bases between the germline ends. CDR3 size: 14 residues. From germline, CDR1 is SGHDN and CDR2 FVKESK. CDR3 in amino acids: CASSLATEPYEQYF. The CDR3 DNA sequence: TGTGCCAGCAGTCTCGCGACAGAACCCTACGAGCAGTACTTC.

The CDR3 protein is CASGNLNTEAFF. Written as DNA, the CDR3 is TGTGCCAGCGGGAATCTGAACACTGAAGCTTTCTTT. The chain recombines TRBV27 with TRBJ1-1; no clear D. The CDR3 spans 12 residues. The germline V gene has CDR1 MNHEY and CDR2 SMNVEV (reference sequence). Trimming pared 8 bases from V and 0 bases from J, leaving 7 bases between.

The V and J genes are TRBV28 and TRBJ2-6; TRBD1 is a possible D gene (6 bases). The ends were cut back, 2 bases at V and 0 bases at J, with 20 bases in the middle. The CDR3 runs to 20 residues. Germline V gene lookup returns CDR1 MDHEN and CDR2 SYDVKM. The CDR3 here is CASSLGNRDTPNSGANVLTF. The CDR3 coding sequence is TGTGCCAGCAGTTTAGGGAACCGGGACACACCCAACTCTGGGGCCAACGTCCTGACTTTC.

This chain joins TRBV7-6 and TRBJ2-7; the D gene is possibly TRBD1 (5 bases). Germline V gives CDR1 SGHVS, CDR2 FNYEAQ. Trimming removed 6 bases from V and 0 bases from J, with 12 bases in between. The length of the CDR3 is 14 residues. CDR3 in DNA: TGTGCCAGCAGTCTATCGCAGGGCTCCTACGAGCAGTACTTC. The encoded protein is CASSLSQGSYEQYF.

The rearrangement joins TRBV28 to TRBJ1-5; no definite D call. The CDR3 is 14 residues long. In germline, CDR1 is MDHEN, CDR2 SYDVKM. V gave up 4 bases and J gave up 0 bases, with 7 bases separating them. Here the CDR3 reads CASSWGISNQPQHF. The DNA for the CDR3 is TGTGCCAGCAGTTGGGGAATTAGCAATCAGCCCCAGCATTTT.

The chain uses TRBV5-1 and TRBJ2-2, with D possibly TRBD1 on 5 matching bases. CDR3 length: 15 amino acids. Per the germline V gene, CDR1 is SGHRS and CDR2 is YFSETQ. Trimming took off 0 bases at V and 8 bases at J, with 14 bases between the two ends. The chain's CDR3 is CASSLDGAAGGELFF. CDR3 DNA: TGCGCCAGCAGCTTGGATGGGGCCGCCGGAGGGGAGCTGTTTTTT.

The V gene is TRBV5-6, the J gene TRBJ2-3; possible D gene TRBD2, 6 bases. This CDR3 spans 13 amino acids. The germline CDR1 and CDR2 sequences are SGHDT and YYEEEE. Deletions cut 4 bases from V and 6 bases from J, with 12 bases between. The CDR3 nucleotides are TGTGCCAGCAGCGATGGGACTTCTGATACGCAGTATTTT. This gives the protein CASSDGTSDTQYF.

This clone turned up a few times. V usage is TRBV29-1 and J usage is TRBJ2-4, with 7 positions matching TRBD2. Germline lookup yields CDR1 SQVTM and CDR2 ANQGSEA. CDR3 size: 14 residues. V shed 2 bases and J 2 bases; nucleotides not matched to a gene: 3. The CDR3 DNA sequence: TGCAGCGTTGAAAGAGCGGGGTCCAAAAACATTCAGTACTTC. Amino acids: CSVERAGSKNIQYF.

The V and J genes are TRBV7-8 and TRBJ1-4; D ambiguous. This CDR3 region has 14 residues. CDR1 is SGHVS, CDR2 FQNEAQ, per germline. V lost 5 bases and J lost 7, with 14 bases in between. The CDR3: CASSKTISTEKLFF. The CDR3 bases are TGTGCCAGCAGCAAAACTATTTCGACTGAAAAACTGTTTTTT.

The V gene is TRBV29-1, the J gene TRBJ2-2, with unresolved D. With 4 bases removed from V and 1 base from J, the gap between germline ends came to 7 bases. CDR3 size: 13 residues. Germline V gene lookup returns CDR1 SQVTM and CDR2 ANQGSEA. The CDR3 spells CSVVSGNTGELFF. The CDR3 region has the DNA TGCAGCGTTGTATCAGGGAACACCGGGGAGCTGTTTTTT.

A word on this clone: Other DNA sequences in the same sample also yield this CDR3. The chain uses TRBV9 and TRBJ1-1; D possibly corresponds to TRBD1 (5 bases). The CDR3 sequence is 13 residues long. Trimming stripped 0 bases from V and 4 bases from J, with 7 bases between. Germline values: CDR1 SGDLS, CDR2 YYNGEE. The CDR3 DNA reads TGTGCCAGCAGCGTAGGGGGGTCCACTGAAGCTTTCTTT. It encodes CASSVGGSTEAFF.